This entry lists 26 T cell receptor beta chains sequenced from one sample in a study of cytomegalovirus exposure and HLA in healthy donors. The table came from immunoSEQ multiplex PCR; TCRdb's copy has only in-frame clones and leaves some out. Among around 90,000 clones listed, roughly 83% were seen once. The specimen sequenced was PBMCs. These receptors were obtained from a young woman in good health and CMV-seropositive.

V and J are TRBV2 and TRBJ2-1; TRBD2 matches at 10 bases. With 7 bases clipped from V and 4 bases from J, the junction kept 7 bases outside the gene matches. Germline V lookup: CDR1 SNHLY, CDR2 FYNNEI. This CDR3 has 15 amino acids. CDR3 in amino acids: CASNLLAGTYNEQFF. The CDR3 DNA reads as TGTGCCAGCAACCTACTAGCGGGGACATACAATGAGCAGTTCTTC.

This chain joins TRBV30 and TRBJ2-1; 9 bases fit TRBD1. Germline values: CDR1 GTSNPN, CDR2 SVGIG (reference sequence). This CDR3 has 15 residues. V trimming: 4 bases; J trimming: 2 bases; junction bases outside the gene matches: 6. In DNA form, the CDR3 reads TGTGCCTGGAAGATACAGGGGGCAACCTACAATGAGCAGTTCTTC. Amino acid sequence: CAWKIQGATYNEQFF.

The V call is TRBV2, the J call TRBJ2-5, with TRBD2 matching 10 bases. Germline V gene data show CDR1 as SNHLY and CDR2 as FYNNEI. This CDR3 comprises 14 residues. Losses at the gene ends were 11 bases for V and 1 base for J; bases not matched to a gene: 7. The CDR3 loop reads CALGASGGQETQYF. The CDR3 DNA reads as TGTGCCCTGGGGGCTAGCGGGGGCCAAGAGACCCAGTACTTC.

The CDR3 loop is CASRDRDRELYEQYF. CDR3 sequence (DNA): TGTGCCAGCAGGGACCGGGACAGGGAACTCTACGAGCAGTACTTC. The chain carries TRBV6-5 and TRBJ2-7; TRBD1 matches at 9 bases. In germline, CDR1 is MNHEY, CDR2 SVGAGI. This CDR3 contains 15 residues. With V trimmed by 6 bases and J by 3 bases, 9 bases remained unmatched.

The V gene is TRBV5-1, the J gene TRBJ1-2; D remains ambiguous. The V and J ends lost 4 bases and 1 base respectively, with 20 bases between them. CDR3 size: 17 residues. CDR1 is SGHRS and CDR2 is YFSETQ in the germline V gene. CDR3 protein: CASSQTTETLFNYGYTF. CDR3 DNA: TGCGCCAGCAGCCAGACCACGGAGACCCTTTTTAACTATGGCTACACCTTC.

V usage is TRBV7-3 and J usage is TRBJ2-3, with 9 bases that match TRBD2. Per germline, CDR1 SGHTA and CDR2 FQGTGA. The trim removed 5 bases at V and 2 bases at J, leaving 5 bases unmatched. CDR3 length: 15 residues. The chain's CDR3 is CASSALAGDTDTQYF. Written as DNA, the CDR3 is TGTGCCAGCAGCGCATTAGCGGGAGACACAGATACGCAGTATTTT.

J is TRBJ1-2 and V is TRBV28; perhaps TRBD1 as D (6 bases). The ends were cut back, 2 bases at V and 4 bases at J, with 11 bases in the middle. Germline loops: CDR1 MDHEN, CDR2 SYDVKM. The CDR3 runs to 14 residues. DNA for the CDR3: TGTGCCAGCAGTTTAGGGCAGGGGCCCTATGGCTACACCTTC. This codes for CASSLGQGPYGYTF.

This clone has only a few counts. The CDR3 here is CASRWDKSPLEQYF. DNA of the CDR3: TGTGCCAGCAGATGGGACAAGTCCCCGCTCGAGCAGTACTTC. This chain uses TRBV11-3 with TRBJ2-7, with D tentatively TRBD1 (6 bases). Between the trimmed V and J ends, which lost 6 bases and 6 bases, there was a span of 18 bases. Germline CDR1 is SGHNT and CDR2 is YENEEA. The CDR3 extends over 14 amino acids.

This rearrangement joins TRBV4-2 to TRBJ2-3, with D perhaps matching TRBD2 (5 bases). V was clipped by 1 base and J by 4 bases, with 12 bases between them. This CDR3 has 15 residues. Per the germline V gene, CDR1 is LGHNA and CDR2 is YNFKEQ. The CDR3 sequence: CASSQGRLSPDTQYF. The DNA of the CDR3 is TGTGCCAGCAGCCAAGGGCGACTATCCCCAGATACGCAGTATTTT.

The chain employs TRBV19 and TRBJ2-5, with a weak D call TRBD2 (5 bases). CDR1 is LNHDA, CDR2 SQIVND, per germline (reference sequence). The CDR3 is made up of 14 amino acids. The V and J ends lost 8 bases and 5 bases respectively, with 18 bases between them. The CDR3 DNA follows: TGTGCCAGTCCCCGGGAAGTTTTGGGGGAGACCCAGTACTTC. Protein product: CASPREVLGETQYF. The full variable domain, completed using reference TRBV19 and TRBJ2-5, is DGGITQSPKYLFRKEGQNVTLSCEQNLNHDAMYWYRQDPGQGLRLIYYSQIVNDFQKGDIAEGYSVSREKKESFPLTVTSAQKNPTAFYLCASPREVLGETQYFGPGTRLLVL.

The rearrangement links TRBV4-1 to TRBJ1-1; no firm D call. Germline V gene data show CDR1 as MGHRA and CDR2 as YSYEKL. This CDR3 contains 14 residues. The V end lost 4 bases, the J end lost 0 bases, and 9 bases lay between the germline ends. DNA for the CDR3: TGCGCCAGCAGCCCAAGAAACATGAACACTGAAGCTTTCTTT. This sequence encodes CASSPRNMNTEAFF.

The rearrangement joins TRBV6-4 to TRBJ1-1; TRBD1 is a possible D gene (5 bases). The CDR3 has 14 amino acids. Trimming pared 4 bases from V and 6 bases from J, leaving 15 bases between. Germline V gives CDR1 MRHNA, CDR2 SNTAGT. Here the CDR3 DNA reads TGTGCCAGCAGTGCTCAGGGCGGGGAGGCTGAAGCTTTCTTT. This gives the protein CASSAQGGEAEAFF.

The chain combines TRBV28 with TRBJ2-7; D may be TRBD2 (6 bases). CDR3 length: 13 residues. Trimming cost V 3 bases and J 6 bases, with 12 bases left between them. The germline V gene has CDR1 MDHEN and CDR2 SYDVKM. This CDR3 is CASSLLDYVEQYF. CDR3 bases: TGTGCCAGCAGTTTGCTGGACTATGTCGAGCAGTACTTC.

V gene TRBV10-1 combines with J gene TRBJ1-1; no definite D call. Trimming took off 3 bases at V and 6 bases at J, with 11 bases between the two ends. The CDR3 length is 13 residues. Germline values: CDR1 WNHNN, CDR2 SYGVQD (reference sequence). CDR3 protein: CASSDEDGAEAFF. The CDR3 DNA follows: TGCGCCAGCAGTGACGAGGACGGGGCTGAAGCTTTCTTT.

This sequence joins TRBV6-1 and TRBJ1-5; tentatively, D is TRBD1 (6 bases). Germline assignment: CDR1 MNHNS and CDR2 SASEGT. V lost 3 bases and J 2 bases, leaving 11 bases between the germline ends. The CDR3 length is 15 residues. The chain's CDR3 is CASSETRGGNQPQHF. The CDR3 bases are TGTGCCAGCAGTGAGACCAGGGGAGGCAATCAGCCCCAGCATTTT.

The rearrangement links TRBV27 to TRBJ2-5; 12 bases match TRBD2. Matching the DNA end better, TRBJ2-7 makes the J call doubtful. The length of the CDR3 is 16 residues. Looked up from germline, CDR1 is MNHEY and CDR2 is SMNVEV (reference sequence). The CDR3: CASRFLAGGLLNEQYF. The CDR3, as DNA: TGTGCCAGCAGATTCCTAGCGGGGGGGTTGCTAAACGAGCAGTACTTC.

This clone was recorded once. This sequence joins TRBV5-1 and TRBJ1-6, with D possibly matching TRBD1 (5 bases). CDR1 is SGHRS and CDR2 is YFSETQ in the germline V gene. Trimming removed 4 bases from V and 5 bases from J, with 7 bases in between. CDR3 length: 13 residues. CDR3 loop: CASSTDNNSPLHF. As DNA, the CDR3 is TGCGCCAGCAGCACGGACAATAATTCACCCCTCCACTTT.

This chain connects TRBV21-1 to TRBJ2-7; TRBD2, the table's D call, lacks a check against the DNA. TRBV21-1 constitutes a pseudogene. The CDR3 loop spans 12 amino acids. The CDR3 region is CASSKISAEQYF. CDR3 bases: TGTGCCAGCAGCAAGATTAGCGCCGAGCAGTACTTC.

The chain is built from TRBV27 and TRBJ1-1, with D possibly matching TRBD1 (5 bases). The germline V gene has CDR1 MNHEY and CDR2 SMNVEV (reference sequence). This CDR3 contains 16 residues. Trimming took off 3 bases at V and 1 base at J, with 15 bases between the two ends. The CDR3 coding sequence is TGTGCCAGCAGTTTTTCAGACAGACGCCCGAACACTGAAGCTTTCTTT. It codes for CASSFSDRRPNTEAFF.

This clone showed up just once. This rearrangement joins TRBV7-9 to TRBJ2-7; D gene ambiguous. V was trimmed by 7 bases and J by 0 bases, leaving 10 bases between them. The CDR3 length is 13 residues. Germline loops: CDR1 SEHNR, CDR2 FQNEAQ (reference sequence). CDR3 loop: CASTFGSSYEQYF. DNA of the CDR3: TGTGCCAGCACCTTTGGCAGCTCCTACGAGCAGTACTTC. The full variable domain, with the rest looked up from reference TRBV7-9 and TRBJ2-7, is DTGVSQNPRHKITKRGQNVTFRCDPISEHNRLYWYRQTLGQGPEFLTYFQNEAQLEKSRLLSDRFSAERPKGSFSTLEIQRTEQGDSAMYLCASTFGSSYEQYFGPGTRLTVT.

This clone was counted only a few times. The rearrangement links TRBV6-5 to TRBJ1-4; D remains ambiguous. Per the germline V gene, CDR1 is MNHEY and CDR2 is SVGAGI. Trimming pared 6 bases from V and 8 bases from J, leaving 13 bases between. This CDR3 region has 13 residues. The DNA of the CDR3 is TGTGCCAGCAGCTACGAGGGCCCGGAAAAACTGTTTTTT. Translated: CASSYEGPEKLFF.

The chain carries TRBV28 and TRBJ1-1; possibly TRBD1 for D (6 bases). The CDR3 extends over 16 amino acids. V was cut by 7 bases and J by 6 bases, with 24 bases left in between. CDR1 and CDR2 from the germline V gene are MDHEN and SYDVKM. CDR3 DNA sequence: TGTGCCAGCACCCTGGTGGGCAGGGGAAAGATGGCTGAAGCTTTCTTT. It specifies CASTLVGRGKMAEAFF.

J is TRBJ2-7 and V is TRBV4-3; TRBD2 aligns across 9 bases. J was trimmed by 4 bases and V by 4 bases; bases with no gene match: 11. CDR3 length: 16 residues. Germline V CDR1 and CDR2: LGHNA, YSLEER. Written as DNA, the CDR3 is TGCGCCAGCAGCCTAGAGGCTAGCGGGGCGGTGTACGAGCAGTACTTC. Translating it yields CASSLEASGAVYEQYF.

The chain's CDR3 is CASSGDSPSSYNSPLHF. The CDR3 DNA sequence: TGTGCCAGCAGTGGGGACAGCCCGAGCTCCTATAATTCACCCCTCCACTTT. The V gene is TRBV28, the J gene TRBJ1-6; 7 positions agree with TRBD1. Germline trimming cut 5 bases from V and 0 bases from J; bases unmatched to any gene: 7. The CDR3 length is 17 residues. Germline-derived CDR1 and CDR2 are MDHEN and SYDVKM. The full variable domain, in which reference TRBV28 and TRBJ1-6 provide the parts outside the CDR3, is DVKVTQSSRYLVKRTGEKVFLECVQDMDHENMFWYRQDPGLGLRLIYFSYDVKMKEKGDIPEGYSVSREKKERFSLILESASTNQTSMYLCASSGDSPSSYNSPLHFGNGTRLTVT.

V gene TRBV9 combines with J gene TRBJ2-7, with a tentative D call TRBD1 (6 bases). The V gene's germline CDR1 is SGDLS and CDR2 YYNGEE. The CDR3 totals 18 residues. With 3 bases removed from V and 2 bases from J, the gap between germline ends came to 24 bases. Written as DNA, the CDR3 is TGTGCCAGCAGCGAGTCAGGGGCCGCGTTCCTCATTCCCTACGAGCAGTACTTC. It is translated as CASSESGAAFLIPYEQYF.

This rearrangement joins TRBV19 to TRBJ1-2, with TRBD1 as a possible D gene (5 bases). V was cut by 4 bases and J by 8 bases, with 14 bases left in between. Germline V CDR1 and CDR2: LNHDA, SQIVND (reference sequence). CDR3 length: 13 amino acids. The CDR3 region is CASSRSGAAGYTF. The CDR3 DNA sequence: TGTGCCAGTAGTAGATCTGGGGCGGCCGGCTACACCTTC.